The text below deals with one TCR beta chain. Its specificity is unknown. The data are from a study of T cell responses to AZD1222 COVID-19 vaccine. Study-level points and caveats: Of the AZD1222 recipients, only six or seven were seropositive at baseline.

Per germline, CDR1 MNHEY and CDR2 SVGAGI. The V end was cut by 2 bases, the J end by 6 bases, with 11 bases between. The CDR3 loop spans 13 amino acids. Sequencing was performed with immunoSEQ multiplex PCR; in TCRdb, only in-frame clones are kept and a portion is missing. The sample has over 120,000 clones, more than 85% seen once. The sequencing here drew on peripheral blood, taken on day 0 of AZD1222 vaccination. V gene TRBV6-5 combines with J gene TRBJ2-7; maybe TRBD1 (5 bases). This clonotype was sampled from an adult in good health. CDR3 coding DNA: TGTGCCAGCAGTTACCGGAGACAGACCGAGCAGTACTTC. It translates to CASSYRRQTEQYF.